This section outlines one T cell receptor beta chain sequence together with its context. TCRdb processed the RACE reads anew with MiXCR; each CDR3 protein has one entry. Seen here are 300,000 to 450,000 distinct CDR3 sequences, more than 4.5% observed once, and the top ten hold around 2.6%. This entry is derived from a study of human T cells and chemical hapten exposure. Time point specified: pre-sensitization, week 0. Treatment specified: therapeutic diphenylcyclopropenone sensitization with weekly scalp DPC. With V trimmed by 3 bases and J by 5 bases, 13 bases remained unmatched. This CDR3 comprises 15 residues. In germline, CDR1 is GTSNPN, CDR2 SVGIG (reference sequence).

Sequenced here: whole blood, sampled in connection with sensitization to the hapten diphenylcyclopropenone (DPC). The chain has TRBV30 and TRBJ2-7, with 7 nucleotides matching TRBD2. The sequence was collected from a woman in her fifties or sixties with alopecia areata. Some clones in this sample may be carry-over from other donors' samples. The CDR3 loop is CAWSPLTSRADEQYF. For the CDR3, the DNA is TGTGCCTGGAGCCCCCTGACTAGCCGCGCGGACGAGCAGTACTTC. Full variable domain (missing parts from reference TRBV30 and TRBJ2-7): SQTIHQWPATLVQPVGSPLSLECTVEGTSNPNLYWYRQAAGRGLQLLFYSVGIGQISSEVPQNLSASRPQDRQFILSSKKLLLSDSGFYLCAWSPLTSRADEQYFGPGTRLTVT.